What follows are 21 T cell receptor beta chains derived from one specimen sequenced in a study of T cells in Graves' hyperthyroidism and ophthalmopathy. Authors of the study amplified TCR beta CDR3 regions from RNA transcripts. First-round RT-PCR of the TCR CDR3 relied on the HTBI primer set. Each CDR3 protein gets one entry after TCRdb re-called the multiplex PCR reads with MiXCR. The sample lists some 530,000 distinct CDR3 sequences, approximately 23% occurring once. The sample taken for sequencing was blood. The receptor source for this set is a woman aged 70-85 years with Graves' ophthalmopathy.

CDR3 DNA: TGTGCCAGCTCACCCTCCCGGGACTCCTACGAGCAGTACTTC. It encodes CASSPSRDSYEQYF. The chain joins TRBV18 to TRBJ2-7; tentatively, D is TRBD2 (5 bases). Per the germline V gene, CDR1 is KGHSH and CDR2 is LQKENI. With 3 bases removed from V and 0 bases from J, the gap between germline ends came to 9 bases. The CDR3 sequence is 14 residues long.

This clonotype was detected ten times or more. This rearrangement joins TRBV6-5 to TRBJ2-7; the match to TRBD2 covers 8 bases. Germline V lookup: CDR1 MNHEY, CDR2 SVGAGI. V gave up 2 bases and J gave up 4 bases; unmatched junction bases: 7. The CDR3 consists of 15 residues. CDR3 nucleotides: TGTGCCAGCAGTTACAGGTCGGCGGGGGGATACGAGCAGTACTTC. It specifies CASSYRSAGGYEQYF.

The sample holds many counts of this clonotype. This chain connects TRBV2 to TRBJ2-1; D is unclear. The V gene lost 7 bases and the J gene lost 7 bases, with 8 bases spanning the gap. CDR3 length equals 11 residues. Looked up from germline, CDR1 is SNHLY and CDR2 is FYNNEI. The CDR3 sequence: CASTWRNEQFF. For the CDR3, the DNA is TGTGCCAGCACCTGGCGGAATGAGCAGTTCTTC.

This clonotype occurred many times. The chain links TRBV7-2 to TRBJ2-2; 10 nucleotides line up with TRBD1. Per germline, CDR1 SGHTA and CDR2 FQGNSA. This CDR3 is 22 amino acids long. The V and J ends lost 0 bases and 1 base, in that order; junction bases with no gene match: 17. CDR3: CASSLARPRQGARRENTGELFF. The CDR3 region has the DNA TGTGCCAGCAGCTTAGCCAGGCCGCGACAGGGGGCGAGGCGGGAGAACACCGGGGAGCTGTTTTTT.

This clonotype was detected ten times or more. The chain recombines TRBV12-5 with TRBJ2-5, with 8 positions matching TRBD1. V was pared by 6 bases and J by 9 bases, with 6 bases of the junction left unmatched. The V gene's germline CDR1 is LGHNT and CDR2 FRNRAP. The CDR3 has 12 amino acids. The CDR3, as DNA: TGTGCTAGTGGATCGACAGGGGCATCCCAGTACTTC. Amino acid sequence: CASGSTGASQYF.

About this clonotype: At one boundary the junction diverges from the germline segment, which might be a read error. V usage is TRBV24-1 and J usage is TRBJ1-2, with D possibly being TRBD1 (5 bases). This CDR3 contains 14 residues. Germline assignment: CDR1 KGHDR and CDR2 SFDVKD. The CDR3 loop reads CAASDRDPTSGYTF. In DNA form, the CDR3 reads TGTGCCGCCAGTGATCGGGACCCTACTTCGGGCTACACCTTC.

The chain is built from TRBV10-3 and TRBJ1-1, with D unclear. This CDR3 is 11 amino acids long. Trimming took 3 bases from V and 7 from J, leaving 6 bases between them. CDR1 and CDR2 from the germline V gene are ENHRY and SYGVKD. This CDR3 reads CAISDEGEAFF. Written as DNA, the CDR3 is TGTGCCATCAGTGATGAAGGTGAAGCTTTCTTT.

The table lists this clonotype with a few counts. J is TRBJ1-2 and V is TRBV20-1; 8 bases agree with TRBD1. The J segment lost 4 bases and the V segment lost 1 base, leaving 5 bases of the junction unmatched. Germline values: CDR1 DFQATT, CDR2 SNEGSKA (reference sequence). This CDR3 region has 14 residues. The CDR3 loop reads CSARASRGLYGYTF. In DNA, the CDR3 is TGCAGTGCTAGAGCTAGCAGGGGGCTCTATGGCTACACCTTC.

The V call is TRBV6-2 or TRBV6-3, the J call TRBJ1-5; 10 bases align to TRBD1. The CDR3 totals 13 residues. V gave up 6 bases and J gave up 7 bases; unmatched junction bases: 3. CDR1 is MNHEY, CDR2 SVGEGT, per germline. This CDR3 is CASRTTGGQPQHF. The CDR3 DNA follows: TGTGCCAGCAGAACGACAGGGGGCCAGCCCCAGCATTTT.

The CDR3 bases are TGTGCCAGCAGCCTGGTGACTAGCCGCTACAATGAGCAGTTCTTC. Residues: CASSLVTSRYNEQFF. The rearrangement joins TRBV7-9 to TRBJ2-1, with 7 bases identical to TRBD2. V lost 5 bases and J lost 3; bases outside the gene matches: 7. This CDR3 has 15 amino acids. Germline V gives CDR1 SEHNR, CDR2 FQNEAQ (reference sequence).

This clonotype was seen at least ten times. CDR3 in amino acids: CASVSLAGGRHQETQYF. The CDR3 coding sequence is TGTGCCAGCGTTTCCTTAGCGGGAGGGCGTCACCAAGAGACCCAGTACTTC. This chain joins TRBV12-3 or TRBV12-4 and TRBJ2-5; TRBD2 matches 11 bases. The CDR3 has 17 amino acids. Losses at the gene ends were 8 bases for V and 0 bases for J; bases not matched to a gene: 11.

The J gene is TRBJ1-3, the V gene TRBV27; D gene unclear. The CDR3 consists of 15 residues. Trimming left V 5 bases short and J 2 bases short, with 13 bases between. Germline V gives CDR1 MNHEY, CDR2 SMNVEV (reference sequence). The CDR3 protein is CASSLHLATGNTIYF. CDR3 in DNA: TGTGCCAGCAGTCTCCATCTGGCCACTGGAAACACCATATATTTT.

The chain combines TRBV12-3 or TRBV12-4 with TRBJ2-1; no clear D gene. The CDR3 extends over 12 amino acids. V was shortened by 5 bases and J by 10 bases, with 12 bases between the two germline ends. The DNA for the CDR3 is TGTGCCAGCAGTGAAGACGTGGGCGAGCAGTTCTTC. This codes for CASSEDVGEQFF.

The sample holds a few counts of this clonotype. The chain combines TRBV11-2 with TRBJ1-3, with unresolved D. The germline CDR1 and CDR2 sequences are SGHAT and FQNNGV. This CDR3 is 14 amino acids long. The germline V and J ends were trimmed by 0 bases and 4 bases, with 7 bases remaining between them. CDR3 DNA sequence: TGTGCCAGCAGCTTAGAGAAAGTGGGAAACACCATATATTTT. Translated, it gives CASSLEKVGNTIYF. Together with reference TRBV11-2 and TRBJ1-3, the CDR3 gives the full variable domain: EAGVAQSPRYKIIEKRQSVAFWCNPISGHATLYWYQQILGQGPKLLIQFQNNGVVDDSQLPKDRFSAERLKGVDSTLKIQPAKLEDSAVYLCASSLEKVGNTIYFGEGSWLTVV.

This clonotype was detected many times. The V gene is TRBV6-1, the J gene TRBJ1-2, with a tentative D call TRBD1 (5 bases). Germline assignment: CDR1 MNHNS and CDR2 SASEGT. V lost 1 base and J 1 base, leaving 10 bases between the germline ends. The CDR3 runs to 15 residues. CDR3 sequence: CASSEGGAVNYGYTF. The CDR3 DNA reads TGTGCCAGCAGTGAAGGAGGGGCAGTTAACTATGGCTACACCTTC.

The rearrangement uses TRBV6-1 and TRBJ2-1; 7 bases align to TRBD2. V lost 6 bases and J lost 6; bases outside the gene matches: 11. CDR1 and CDR2 (germline): MNHNS, SASEGT. The CDR3 covers 15 residues. CDR3 protein: CASSRSSGRANEQFF. CDR3 in DNA: TGTGCCAGCAGCAGATCTAGTGGGAGGGCCAATGAGCAGTTCTTC.

CDR3 DNA: TGTGCCAGCAGGCCCGGACTAGCGGGAGAGACCCAGTACTTC. It encodes CASRPGLAGETQYF. The J gene is TRBJ2-5, the V gene TRBV11-2; 11 bases line up with TRBD2. J lost 4 bases, V lost 6 bases, and 4 bases had no gene match. This CDR3 is 14 amino acids long. Per germline, CDR1 SGHAT and CDR2 FQNNGV.

In its sample, this clonotype was seen a few times. J is TRBJ1-3 and V is TRBV10-3; a weak D match, TRBD1 (5 bases). Trimming took 9 bases from V and 0 from J, leaving 12 bases between them. The CDR3 runs 14 residues. Germline CDR1 reads ENHRY; CDR2 reads SYGVKD. In DNA form, the CDR3 reads TGTGCCATTAGAGGGGACCCCTCTGGAAACACCATATATTTT. Its translation is CAIRGDPSGNTIYF.

A note on this clonotype: One junction end does not reproduce the germline sequence, and a read error may be involved. The chain uses TRBV27 and TRBJ1-1; perhaps TRBD1 as D (6 bases). From germline, CDR1 is MNHEY and CDR2 SMNVEV (reference sequence). The CDR3 covers 14 residues. The CDR3 here is CASSLGRRDTGAFF. Written as DNA, the CDR3 is TGTGCCAGCAGTTTAGGCAGGAGGGACACTGGAGCTTTCTTT.

In its sample, this clonotype was seen many times. V usage is TRBV12-3 or TRBV12-4 and J usage is TRBJ1-1; D remains unclear. Deletions cut 6 bases from V and 1 base from J, with 9 bases between. The CDR3 spans 13 residues. The CDR3 nucleotides are TGTGCCAGCAGCCGACCGGGGAACACTGAAGCTTTCTTT. Encoded protein: CASSRPGNTEAFF.

On this clonotype: A much larger clone differs from this one at a single base, so this may be a read error. V is TRBV6-1 and J is TRBJ1-4; tentative D call: TRBD1 (5 bases). The V gene lost 10 bases and the J gene lost 3 bases, with 9 bases spanning the gap. This CDR3 is built from 12 residues. From germline, CDR1 is MNHNS and CDR2 SASEGT. DNA of the CDR3: TGTGCCACCAGGGAAGCTAATGAAAAACTGTTTTTT. It yields the protein CATREANEKLFF.